This is a list of T cell receptor beta chains from one sample in a study of blood T cell repertoires in COVID-19. The assay was immunoSEQ multiplex PCR, and TCRdb's table has in-frame clones only and misses some. This table has 200,000 to 250,000 clones, more than 85% appearing once. Sequences were obtained from peripheral blood. The receptors were sampled from a man in his fifties or sixties with COVID-19, enrolled during active disease. The CDR3 runs from the conserved cysteine through the conserved F or W. The D gene is left open where the match is weak. Clone size is shown for a subset of rows, as once, few, many or a class of expanded clone.

D gene,clone size,V gene,J gene,CDR3 protein,CDR3 DNA
.,.,TRBV18,TRBJ1-4,CASSQDDRRNEKLFF,TGTGCCAGCTCACAAGATGACAGGCGAAATGAAAAACTGTTTTTT
TRBD2,.,TRBV5-6,TRBJ2-5,CASSGLAGFQETQYF,TGTGCCAGCAGTGGACTAGCGGGATTTCAAGAGACCCAGTACTTC
TRBD1,.,TRBV2,TRBJ2-2,CASSGQGGFSNTGELFF,TGTGCCAGCAGCGGACAGGGGGGTTTCTCGAACACCGGGGAGCTGTTTTTT
TRBD1,.,TRBV5-5,TRBJ1-3,CASSRSPPGGGNTIYF,TGTGCCAGCAGCCGTTCCCCGCCAGGGGGTGGAAACACCATATATTTT
TRBD1,.,TRBV7-2,TRBJ1-3,CASSLIETGAGNTIYF,TGTGCCAGCAGCCTAATTGAGACAGGGGCTGGAAACACCATATATTTT
TRBD1,.,TRBV5-1,TRBJ2-2,CASSLFGTGGQRELFF,TGCGCCAGCAGCTTGTTCGGGACAGGGGGCCAAAGGGAGCTGTTTTTT
TRBD1,once,TRBV6-1,TRBJ1-1,CASSEGDRGNTEAFF,TGTGCCAGCAGTGAAGGAGACAGGGGGAACACTGAAGCTTTCTTT
TRBD2,.,TRBV7-3,TRBJ2-1,CASSLRLGTSGLNEQFF,TGTGCCAGCAGCTTACGCCTGGGGACTAGCGGACTCAATGAGCAGTTCTTC
.,.,TRBV6-5,TRBJ1-1,CASTLTEYNTEAFF,TGTGCCAGCACTCTTACAGAATATAACACTGAAGCTTTCTTT
.,.,TRBV25-1,TRBJ1-1,CASSEGPDSLNTEAFF,TGTGCCAGCAGTGAAGGGCCGGACAGTTTGAACACTGAAGCTTTCTTT
.,.,TRBV6-1,TRBJ2-2,CASSELRATWGPTGGELFF,TGTGCCAGCAGTGAACTGAGGGCCACGTGGGGGCCAACTGGCGGGGAGCTGTTTTTT
.,.,TRBV7-2,TRBJ2-7,CASSLQGYEQYF,TGTGCCAGCAGCTTACAGGGATACGAGCAGTACTTC
TRBD2,.,TRBV4-1,TRBJ2-7,CASSQDTVGLAGGTYEQYF,TGCGCCAGCAGCCAGGACACCGTAGGACTAGCGGGGGGGACCTACGAGCAGTACTTC
.,.,TRBV7-2,TRBJ1-5,CASSLVPSGTRYQPQHF,TGTGCCAGCAGCTTAGTTCCCTCCGGGACAAGGTATCAGCCCCAGCATTTT
TRBD1,.,TRBV6-5,TRBJ2-7,CASSYLGQGAREQYF,TGTGCCAGCAGTTACTTGGGACAGGGGGCGCGGGAGCAGTACTTC
.,.,TRBV19,TRBJ1-2,CASTESRSFGYTF,TGTGCCAGTACCGAATCTCGGAGTTTTGGCTACACCTTC